These 14 T cell receptor beta chains came from one sample sequenced in a study of graft-versus-host responses after intestinal transplantation. The antigens for these receptors are not known. Generated by immunoSEQ multiplex PCR, the TCRdb table keeps only in-frame clones and is missing some. The data show around 100,000 clones, with approximately 93% seen just once and 1.2% held by the top ten. The sequences come from unstimulated CD8+ T cells sorted from spleen or lymph node cells, collected before intestinal transplant. The receptors derive from a human donor who received an intestinal transplant.

The V gene is TRBV19, the J gene TRBJ2-7, with 10 bases identical to TRBD1. The V gene's germline CDR1 is LNHDA and CDR2 SQIVND (reference sequence). With V trimmed by 5 bases and J by 3 bases, 7 bases remained unmatched. The CDR3 runs 15 residues. This CDR3 reads CASSYRDRGGYEQYF. The CDR3 DNA reads as TGTGCCAGTAGTTACCGGGACAGGGGAGGCTACGAGCAGTACTTC.

The rearrangement links TRBV27 to TRBJ2-7, with no clear D. The CDR3 totals 12 residues. Looked up from germline, CDR1 is MNHEY and CDR2 is SMNVEV (reference sequence). Trimming removed 10 bases from V and 2 bases from J, with 12 bases in between. The CDR3 DNA follows: TGTGCCACCTATTCCCGCACCTACGAGCAGTACTTC. Translated, it gives CATYSRTYEQYF.

The V and J genes are TRBV11-2 and TRBJ2-5; weak D call: TRBD1 (6 bases). The V end lost 0 bases, the J end lost 3 bases, and 20 bases lay between the germline ends. Germline lookup yields CDR1 SGHAT and CDR2 FQNNGV. CDR3 length: 18 amino acids. The CDR3 loop is CASSLDWSVRGGEETQYF. As DNA, the CDR3 is TGTGCCAGCAGCTTAGATTGGTCGGTCAGGGGTGGCGAAGAGACCCAGTACTTC.

The chain uses TRBV21-1 and TRBJ1-3; TRBD1, as called in the table, went unchecked against the DNA. TRBV21-1 is flagged as a pseudogene. This CDR3 has 16 residues. CDR3 nucleotides: TGTGCCAGCACCTCTCAGTCCGACAGGGAGGCAAACACCATATATTTT. It specifies CASTSQSDREANTIYF.

The chain carries TRBV4-1 and TRBJ2-2, with 7 bases fitting TRBD2. The CDR3 spans 14 residues. The germline CDR1 and CDR2 sequences are MGHRA and YSYEKL. Trimming cost V 5 bases and J 1 base; bases outside gene matches: 1. DNA of the CDR3: TGCGCCAGCAGCTGGGAGGGGAACACCGGGGAGCTGTTTTTT. Amino acid sequence: CASSWEGNTGELFF.

The chain employs TRBV11-2 and TRBJ2-5; TRBD1 or TRBD2 may be the D gene (5 bases each). The J call may be wrong; the DNA end is better matched by TRBJ2-7. The V gene's germline CDR1 is SGHAT and CDR2 FQNNGV. The CDR3 loop spans 15 amino acids. The DNA of the CDR3 is TGTGCCAGCAGCTTGGGGACGGATAGCTCCTACGAGCAGTACTTC. Translating gives CASSLGTDSSYEQYF.

V is TRBV29-1 and J is TRBJ2-3; tentatively, D is TRBD1 (6 bases). The CDR3 totals 13 residues. V dropped 7 bases and J dropped 7 bases, with 18 bases sitting between them. Germline lookup yields CDR1 SQVTM and CDR2 ANQGSEA. The DNA of the CDR3 is TGCAGCGCAGGGACAATAGGCGAGAATACGCAGTATTTT. It encodes CSAGTIGENTQYF.

The rearrangement links TRBV7-8 to TRBJ2-1; no clear D gene. CDR1 and CDR2 from the germline V gene are SGHVS and FQNEAQ. CDR3 length: 14 amino acids. V lost 6 bases and J 0 bases, leaving 9 bases between the germline ends. The CDR3 DNA reads TGTGCCAGCAGTGAAGGCAGCTCCTACAATGAGCAGTTCTTC. It specifies CASSEGSSYNEQFF.

This clone has a single count. The CDR3 DNA reads as TGTGCCACTGGACTAGCGGCCCCCAATGAGCAGTTCTTC. Translating gives CATGLAAPNEQFF. The chain combines TRBV19 with TRBJ2-1; 10 bases are shared with TRBD2. J gave up 6 bases and V 10 bases, and 6 bases lay outside the gene matches. Germline lookup yields CDR1 LNHDA and CDR2 SQIVND (reference sequence). The length of the CDR3 is 13 residues.

This chain joins TRBV30 and TRBJ1-5; D is ambiguous. The germline V gene has CDR1 GTSNPN and CDR2 SVGIG (reference sequence). Trimming shortened V by 0 bases and J by 4 bases, and 13 bases separated the two germline ends. CDR3 length: 15 amino acids. CDR3 sequence reads: CAWSVWGEGNQPQHF. The CDR3 nucleotides read TGTGCCTGGAGTGTATGGGGAGAAGGGAATCAGCCCCAGCATTTT. Using reference TRBV30 and TRBJ1-5 for the parts outside the CDR3, the full variable domain is SQTIHQWPATLVQPVGSPLSLECTVEGTSNPNLYWYRQAAGRGLQLLFYSVGIGQISSEVPQNLSASRPQDRQFILSSKKLLLSDSGFYLCAWSVWGEGNQPQHFGDGTRLSIL.

V is TRBV7-3 and J is TRBJ2-5; 10 positions agree with TRBD2. The germline V gene has CDR1 SGHTA and CDR2 FQGTGA. Germline trimming cut 0 bases from V and 2 bases from J; bases unmatched to any gene: 0. This CDR3 contains 15 residues. CDR3 sequence (DNA): TGTGCCAGCAGCTTAACAGCGGGGGGGCAAGAGACCCAGTACTTC. This sequence encodes CASSLTAGGQETQYF.

The gene calls are TRBV6-6 and TRBJ1-4; a weak D match, TRBD1 (5 bases). The CDR3 length is 15 residues. The germline CDR1 and CDR2 sequences are MNHNY and SVGAGI (reference sequence). The ends were cut back, 2 bases at V and 8 bases at J, with 15 bases in the middle. CDR3 DNA sequence: TGTGCCAGCAGTTACATTAGAGGGACGGGAGAAAAACTGTTTTTT. Translating gives CASSYIRGTGEKLFF.

The V gene is TRBV10-2, the J gene TRBJ1-1; TRBD1 agrees at 8 bases. The V gene's germline CDR1 is WSHSY and CDR2 SAAADI. The CDR3 runs 12 residues. With 7 bases clipped from V and 4 bases from J, the junction kept 2 bases outside the gene matches. The CDR3 DNA is TGCGCCAGCACCACAGGGGGCACTGAAGCTTTCTTT. It encodes CASTTGGTEAFF.

The chain is built from TRBV7-8 and TRBJ1-4; 9 bases line up with TRBD1. CDR3 size: 19 residues. Germline V CDR1 and CDR2: SGHVS, FQNEAQ. J gave up 0 bases and V 3 bases, and 11 bases lay outside the gene matches. The CDR3 spells CASSLPRDRAEATNEKLFF. The CDR3 bases are TGTGCCAGCAGCTTGCCGCGGGACAGGGCGGAAGCAACTAATGAAAAACTGTTTTTT.